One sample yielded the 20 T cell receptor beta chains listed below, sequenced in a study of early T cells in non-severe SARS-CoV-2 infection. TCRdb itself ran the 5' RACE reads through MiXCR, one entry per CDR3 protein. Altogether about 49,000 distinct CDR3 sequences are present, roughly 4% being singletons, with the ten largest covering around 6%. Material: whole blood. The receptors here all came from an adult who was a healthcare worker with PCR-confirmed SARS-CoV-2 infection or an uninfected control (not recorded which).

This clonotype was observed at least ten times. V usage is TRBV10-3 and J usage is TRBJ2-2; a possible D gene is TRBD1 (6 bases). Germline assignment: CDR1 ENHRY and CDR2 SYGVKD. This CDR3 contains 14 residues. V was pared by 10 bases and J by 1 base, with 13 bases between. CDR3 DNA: TGTGCCACGGAATGGACAGAGAACACCGGGGAGCTGTTTTTT. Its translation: CATEWTENTGELFF.

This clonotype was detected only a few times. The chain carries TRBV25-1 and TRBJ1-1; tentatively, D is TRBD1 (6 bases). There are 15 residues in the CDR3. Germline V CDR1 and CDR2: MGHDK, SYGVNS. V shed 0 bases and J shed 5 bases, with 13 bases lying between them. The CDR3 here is CASSEYQQGWTEAFF. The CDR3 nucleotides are TGTGCCAGCAGTGAATATCAACAGGGTTGGACTGAAGCTTTCTTT.

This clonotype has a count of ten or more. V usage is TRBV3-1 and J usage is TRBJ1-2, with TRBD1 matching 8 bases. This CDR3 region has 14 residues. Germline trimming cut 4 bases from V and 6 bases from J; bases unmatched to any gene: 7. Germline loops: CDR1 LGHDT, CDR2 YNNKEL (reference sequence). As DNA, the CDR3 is TGTGCCAGCAGCCGGACGACAGGGGAGCATGGCTACACCTTC. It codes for CASSRTTGEHGYTF.

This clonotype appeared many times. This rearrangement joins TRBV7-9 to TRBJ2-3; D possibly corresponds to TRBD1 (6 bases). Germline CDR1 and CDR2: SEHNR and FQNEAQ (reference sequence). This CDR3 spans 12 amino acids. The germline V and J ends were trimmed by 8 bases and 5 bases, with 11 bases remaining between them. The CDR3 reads CASGARGDTQYF. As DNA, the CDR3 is TGTGCCAGCGGCGCCAGGGGAGATACGCAGTATTTT. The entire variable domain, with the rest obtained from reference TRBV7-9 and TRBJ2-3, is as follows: DTGVSQNPRHKITKRGQNVTFRCDPISEHNRLYWYRQTLGQGPEFLTYFQNEAQLEKSRLLSDRFSAERPKGSFSTLEIQRTEQGDSAMYLCASGARGDTQYFGPGTRLTVL.

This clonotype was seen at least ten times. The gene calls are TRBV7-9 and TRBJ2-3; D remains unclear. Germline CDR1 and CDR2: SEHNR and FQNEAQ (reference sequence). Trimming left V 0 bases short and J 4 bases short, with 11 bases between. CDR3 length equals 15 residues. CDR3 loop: CASSLAGKSADTQYF. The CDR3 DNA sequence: TGTGCCAGCAGCTTAGCAGGGAAGAGCGCAGATACGCAGTATTTT.

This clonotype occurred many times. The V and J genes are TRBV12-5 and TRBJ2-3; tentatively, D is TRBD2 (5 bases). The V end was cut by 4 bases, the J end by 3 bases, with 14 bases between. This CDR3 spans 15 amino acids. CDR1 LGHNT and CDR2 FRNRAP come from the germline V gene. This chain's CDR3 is CASGSSATGTDTQYF. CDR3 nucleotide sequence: TGTGCTAGTGGTTCGAGCGCGACGGGGACAGATACGCAGTATTTT.

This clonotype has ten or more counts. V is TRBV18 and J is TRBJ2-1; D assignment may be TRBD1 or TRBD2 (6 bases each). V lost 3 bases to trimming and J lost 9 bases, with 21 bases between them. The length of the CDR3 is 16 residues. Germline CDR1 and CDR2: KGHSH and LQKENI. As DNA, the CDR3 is TGTGCCAGCTCACCCTCGACTAGAAAGGGGGACGGTGAGCAGTTCTTC. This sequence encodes CASSPSTRKGDGEQFF.

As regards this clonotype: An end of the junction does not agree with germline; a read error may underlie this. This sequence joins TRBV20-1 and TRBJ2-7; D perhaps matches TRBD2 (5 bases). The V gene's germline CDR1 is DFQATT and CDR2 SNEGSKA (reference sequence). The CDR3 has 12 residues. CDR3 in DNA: TGCAGCGCTATACCGGGGAACCACGAGCAGTACTTC. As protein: CSAIPGNHEQYF.

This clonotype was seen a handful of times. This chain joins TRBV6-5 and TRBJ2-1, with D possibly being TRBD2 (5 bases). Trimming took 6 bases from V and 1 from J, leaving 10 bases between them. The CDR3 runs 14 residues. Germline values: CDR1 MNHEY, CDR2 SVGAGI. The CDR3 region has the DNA TGTGCCAGCAGCCAAGCGGATTCCTACAATGAGCAGTTCTTC. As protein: CASSQADSYNEQFF.

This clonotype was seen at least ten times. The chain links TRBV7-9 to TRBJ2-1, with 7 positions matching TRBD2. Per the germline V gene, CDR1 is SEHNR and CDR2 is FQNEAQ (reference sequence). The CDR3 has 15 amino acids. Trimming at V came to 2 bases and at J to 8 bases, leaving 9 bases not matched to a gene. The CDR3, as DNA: TGTGCCAGCAGCTTAAGTCGGGGGGATAGGGATGAGCAGTTCTTC. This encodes CASSLSRGDRDEQFF.

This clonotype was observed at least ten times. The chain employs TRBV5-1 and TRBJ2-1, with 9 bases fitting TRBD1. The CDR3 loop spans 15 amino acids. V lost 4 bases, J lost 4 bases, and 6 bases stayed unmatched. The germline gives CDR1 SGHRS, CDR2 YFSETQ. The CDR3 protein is CASSESGQGYNEQFF. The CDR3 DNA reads TGCGCCAGCAGCGAATCAGGACAGGGGTACAATGAGCAGTTCTTC.

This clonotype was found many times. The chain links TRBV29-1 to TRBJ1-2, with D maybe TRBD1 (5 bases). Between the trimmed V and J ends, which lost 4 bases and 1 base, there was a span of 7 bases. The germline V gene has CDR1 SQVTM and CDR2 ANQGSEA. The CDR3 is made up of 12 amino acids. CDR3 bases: TGCAGCGTTGTTAGGGGTAACTATGGCTACACCTTC. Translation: CSVVRGNYGYTF. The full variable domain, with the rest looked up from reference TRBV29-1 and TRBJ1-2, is SAVISQKPSRDICQRGTSLTIQCQVDSQVTMMFWYRQQPGQSLTLIATANQGSEATYESGFVIDKFPISRPNLTFSTLTVSNMSPEDSSIYLCSVVRGNYGYTFGSGTRLTVV.

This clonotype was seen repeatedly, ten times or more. CDR3 in DNA: TGTGCCAGCAGTCCCACCTGGGCATACGAGCAGTACTTC. Its protein is CASSPTWAYEQYF. The chain recombines TRBV6-2 or TRBV6-3 with TRBJ2-7, with D unclear. CDR3 length equals 13 residues. V was shortened by 5 bases and J by 4 bases, with 12 bases between the two germline ends. CDR1 and CDR2 (germline): MNHEY, SVGEGT.

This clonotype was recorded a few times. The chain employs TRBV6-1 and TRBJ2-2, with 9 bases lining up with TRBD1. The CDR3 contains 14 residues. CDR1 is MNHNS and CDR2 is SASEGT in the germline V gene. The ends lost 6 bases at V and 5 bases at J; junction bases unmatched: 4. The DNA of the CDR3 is TGTGCCAGCAGGGGGACAGGGCGGACCGGGGAGCTGTTTTTT. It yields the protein CASRGTGRTGELFF.

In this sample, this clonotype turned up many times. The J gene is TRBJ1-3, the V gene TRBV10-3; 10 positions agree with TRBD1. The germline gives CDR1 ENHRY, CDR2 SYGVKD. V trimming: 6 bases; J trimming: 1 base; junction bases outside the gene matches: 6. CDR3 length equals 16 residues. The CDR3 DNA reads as TGTGCCATCAGACCGGGACAGGGGATTTCTGGAAACACCATATATTTT. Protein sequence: CAIRPGQGISGNTIYF.

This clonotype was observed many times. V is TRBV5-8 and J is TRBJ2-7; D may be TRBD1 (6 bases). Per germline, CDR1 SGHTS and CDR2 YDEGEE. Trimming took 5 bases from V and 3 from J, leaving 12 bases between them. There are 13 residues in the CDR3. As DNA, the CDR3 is TGTGCCAGCAGTATAGGGGGATTCTACGAGCAGTACTTC. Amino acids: CASSIGGFYEQYF.

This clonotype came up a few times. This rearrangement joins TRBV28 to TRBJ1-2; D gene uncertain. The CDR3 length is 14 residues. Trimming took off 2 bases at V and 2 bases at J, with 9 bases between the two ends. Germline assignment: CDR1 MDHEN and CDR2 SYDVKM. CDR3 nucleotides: TGTGCCAGCAGTTTACGGTCGGACAACTATGGCTACACCTTC. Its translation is CASSLRSDNYGYTF.

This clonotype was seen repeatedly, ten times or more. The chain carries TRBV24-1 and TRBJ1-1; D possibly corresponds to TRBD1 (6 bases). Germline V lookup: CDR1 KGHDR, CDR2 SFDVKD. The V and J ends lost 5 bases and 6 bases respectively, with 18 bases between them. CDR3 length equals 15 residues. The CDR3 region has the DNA TGTGCCACCAGTGCCAAAGTCGGGGGCAGATCTGAAGCTTTCTTT. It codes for CATSAKVGGRSEAFF.

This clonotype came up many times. The CDR3 sequence: CSARPLAGISYNEQFF. The CDR3 bases are TGCAGTGCCCGACCCCTAGCGGGAATCTCCTACAATGAGCAGTTCTTC. The V and J genes are TRBV20-1 and TRBJ2-1, with 9 bases identical to TRBD2. The CDR3 loop spans 16 amino acids. Germline lookup yields CDR1 DFQATT and CDR2 SNEGSKA (reference sequence). The V segment lost 6 bases and the J segment 0 bases; nucleotides outside the gene matches: 9.

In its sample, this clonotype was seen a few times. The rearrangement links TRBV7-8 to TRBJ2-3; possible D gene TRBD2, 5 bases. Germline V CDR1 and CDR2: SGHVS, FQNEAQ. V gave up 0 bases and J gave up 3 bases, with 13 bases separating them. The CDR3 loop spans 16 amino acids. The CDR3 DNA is TGTGCCAGCAGCTTAGCTCGACTACCCGGAACAGATACGCAGTATTTT. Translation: CASSLARLPGTDTQYF. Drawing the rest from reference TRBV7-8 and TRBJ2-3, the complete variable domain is GAGVSQSPRYKVAKRGQDVALRCDPISGHVSLFWYQQALGQGPEFLTYFQNEAQLDKSGLPSDRFFAERPEGSVSTLKIQRTQQEDSAVYLCASSLARLPGTDTQYFGPGTRLTVL.